This passage covers 30 T cell receptor beta chains from one sample sequenced in a study of T cell responses to AZD1222 COVID-19 vaccine. Sequencing was performed with immunoSEQ multiplex PCR; in TCRdb, only in-frame clones are kept and a portion is missing. This table holds some 100,000 clones, 90% found once. Material: peripheral blood, obtained on day 0 of AZD1222 vaccination. These TCRs come from an adult in good health.

The chain couples TRBV14 to TRBJ1-1; TRBD1 matches at 7 bases. CDR1 and CDR2 (germline): SGHDN, FVKESK. V dropped 6 bases and J dropped 1; count of bases not matched to a gene: 2. The CDR3 sequence is 13 residues long. CDR3 sequence (DNA): TGTGCCAGCAGACAGGGGTCGAACACTGAAGCTTTCTTT. This sequence encodes CASRQGSNTEAFF.

This CDR3 reads CSGGVGSYGYTF. For the CDR3, the DNA is TGCAGCGGGGGGGTAGGAAGCTATGGCTACACCTTC. This chain joins TRBV29-1 and TRBJ1-2; D might be TRBD1 (5 bases). CDR1 is SQVTM, CDR2 ANQGSEA, per germline. Between the trimmed V and J ends, which lost 7 bases and 4 bases, there was a span of 13 bases. The CDR3 length is 12 residues.

This rearrangement joins TRBV30 to TRBJ2-2; TRBD2 is a possible D gene (6 bases). The V and J ends lost 5 bases and 3 bases respectively, with 13 bases between them. This CDR3 comprises 14 residues. Germline CDR1 is GTSNPN and CDR2 is SVGIG (reference sequence). CDR3 protein: CAWGLGGDTGELFF. The CDR3 DNA reads as TGTGCCTGGGGACTGGGGGGTGACACCGGGGAGCTGTTTTTT.

This sequence joins TRBV28 and TRBJ1-6, with 8 nucleotides matching TRBD1. V lost 5 bases and J lost 9; bases outside the gene matches: 6. The germline V gene encodes CDR1 MDHEN and CDR2 SYDVKM. The CDR3 runs 14 residues. CDR3 residues: CASSDRGFGSPLHF. The CDR3 DNA sequence: TGTGCCAGCAGTGACAGGGGCTTCGGTTCACCCCTCCACTTT.

This chain joins TRBV3-1 (or the pseudogene TRBV3-2) and TRBJ1-3, with D perhaps TRBD1 (5 bases). CDR1 LGHDT and CDR2 YNNKEL come from the germline V gene (reference sequence). Trimming removed 1 base from V and 0 bases from J, with 13 bases in between. The CDR3 sequence is 17 residues long. The CDR3 here is CASSQAPGRRSGNTIYF. The CDR3, as DNA: TGTGCCAGCAGCCAAGCCCCGGGACGGCGCTCTGGAAACACCATATATTTT.

This clone was counted a single time. The rearrangement joins TRBV5-1 to TRBJ2-1, with D perhaps given as TRBD1 or TRBD2 (6 bases each). Germline-derived CDR1 and CDR2 are SGHRS and YFSETQ. There are 12 residues in the CDR3. The V gene lost 1 base and the J gene lost 14 bases, with 13 bases spanning the gap. The chain's CDR3 is CASSLNREVEFF. Written as DNA, the CDR3 is TGCGCCAGCAGCTTGAACAGGGAGGTGGAGTTCTTC.

This chain connects TRBV29-1 to TRBJ2-7; tentatively, D is TRBD2 (5 bases). Trimming took 4 bases from V and 3 from J, leaving 13 bases between them. Looked up from germline, CDR1 is SQVTM and CDR2 is ANQGSEA. This CDR3 contains 13 residues. CDR3 coding DNA: TGCAGCGTTGGCCCTCACAGCGGCTACGAGCAGTACTTC. Translated, it gives CSVGPHSGYEQYF.

V usage is TRBV10-3 and J usage is TRBJ1-1; D perhaps matches TRBD1 (5 bases). CDR1 ENHRY and CDR2 SYGVKD come from the germline V gene. This CDR3 has 12 amino acids. V lost 3 bases and J lost 10, with 12 bases in between. The chain's CDR3 is CAISESTGGAFF. For the CDR3, the DNA is TGTGCCATCAGTGAATCGACGGGGGGAGCTTTCTTT.

This clone was found once. V gene TRBV28 combines with J gene TRBJ1-2, with D unclear. Trimming stripped 3 bases from V and 2 bases from J, with 7 bases between. The CDR3 totals 13 residues. Per the germline V gene, CDR1 is MDHEN and CDR2 is SYDVKM. This CDR3 is CASSFVSNYGYTF. The CDR3 nucleotides read TGTGCCAGCAGTTTCGTTAGCAACTATGGCTACACCTTC.

The chain combines TRBV7-9 with TRBJ2-5; 7 nucleotides agree with TRBD1. This CDR3 is 14 amino acids long. With 5 bases clipped from V and 2 bases from J, the junction kept 5 bases outside the gene matches. The germline V gene has CDR1 SEHNR and CDR2 FQNEAQ (reference sequence). CDR3 region: CASSPGDRQETQYF. The CDR3 DNA follows: TGTGCCAGCAGCCCAGGGGACAGACAAGAGACCCAGTACTTC.

The chain couples TRBV12-3 or TRBV12-4 to TRBJ1-5, with D unresolved. CDR3 length: 13 residues. V was cut by 3 bases and J by 4 bases, with 7 bases left in between. The CDR3 sequence: CASSFDGNQPQHF. Written as DNA, the CDR3 is TGTGCCAGCAGTTTCGACGGAAATCAGCCCCAGCATTTT.

This clone was counted a few times. The V gene is TRBV5-1, the J gene TRBJ2-1; 12 bases line up with TRBD2. Germline trimming cut 7 bases from V and 5 bases from J; bases unmatched to any gene: 4. The length of the CDR3 is 14 residues. CDR1 is SGHRS, CDR2 YFSETQ, per germline. CDR3 sequence (DNA): TGCGCCAGCGAGACTAGCGGGGGAAACAATGAGCAGTTCTTC. It is translated as CASETSGGNNEQFF.

A single count supports this clone. The chain has TRBV19 and TRBJ1-2, with D unresolved. The germline V gene encodes CDR1 LNHDA and CDR2 SQIVND (reference sequence). V gave up 7 bases and J gave up 0 bases, with 9 bases separating them. This CDR3 region has 13 residues. The DNA of the CDR3 is TGTGCCAGTACCGAGGGAGCTAACTATGGCTACACCTTC. Translated, it gives CASTEGANYGYTF.

The gene calls are TRBV27 and TRBJ2-5, with 13 positions matching TRBD2. V lost 5 bases and J lost 11; bases outside the gene matches: 5. The V gene's germline CDR1 is MNHEY and CDR2 SMNVEV (reference sequence). This CDR3 region has 13 residues. The CDR3 nucleotides read TGTGCCAGCAGTCACCGACTAGCGGGGGGACAGTACTTC. The encoded protein is CASSHRLAGGQYF.

The rearrangement joins TRBV5-1 to TRBJ2-3; 7 nucleotides align to TRBD1. The CDR3 covers 12 residues. Germline values: CDR1 SGHRS, CDR2 YFSETQ. V gave up 4 bases and J gave up 7 bases; unmatched junction bases: 3. Here the CDR3 DNA reads TGCGCCAGCAGCGAGACAGGGAATACGCAGTATTTT. Residues: CASSETGNTQYF.

This rearrangement joins TRBV27 to TRBJ2-7, with D perhaps TRBD2 (7 bases). V lost 4 bases and J lost 1, with 17 bases in between. The CDR3 sequence is 16 residues long. The germline gives CDR1 MNHEY, CDR2 SMNVEV (reference sequence). CDR3: CASSSRGAQGSYEQYF. DNA for the CDR3: TGTGCCAGCAGTTCTCGGGGGGCGCAGGGATCCTACGAGCAGTACTTC.

This clone was detected only a few times. This chain uses TRBV9 with TRBJ1-2; TRBD1 is a possible D gene (6 bases). Looked up from germline, CDR1 is SGDLS and CDR2 is YYNGEE. The CDR3 loop spans 14 amino acids. Trimming removed 3 bases from V and 3 bases from J, with 12 bases in between. The CDR3 DNA is TGTGCCAGCAGCGCAGAACAGGGTTACTATGGCTACACCTTC. This gives the protein CASSAEQGYYGYTF.

The rearrangement links TRBV7-6 to TRBJ2-2; D gene unclear. The germline V gene encodes CDR1 SGHVS and CDR2 FNYEAQ. The CDR3 runs 16 residues. Trimming shortened V by 1 base and J by 1 base, and 10 bases separated the two germline ends. The CDR3 DNA is TGTGCCAGCAGCTTAGACGTGACTTTGAACACCGGGGAGCTGTTTTTT. Translating it yields CASSLDVTLNTGELFF.

The CDR3 nucleotides are TGTGCCAGCAGTTTAAATGGGCCCGGGGAGCTGTTTTTT. Its translation is CASSLNGPGELFF. The V and J genes are TRBV28 and TRBJ2-2; D gene unclear. Germline assignment: CDR1 MDHEN and CDR2 SYDVKM. CDR3 size: 13 residues. Between the trimmed V and J ends, which lost 2 bases and 6 bases, there was a span of 7 bases.

The V and J genes are TRBV11-2 and TRBJ1-1; D might be TRBD1 (5 bases). The CDR3 covers 14 residues. Per germline, CDR1 SGHAT and CDR2 FQNNGV. Trimming shortened V by 2 bases and J by 4 bases, and 11 bases separated the two germline ends. The CDR3 DNA follows: TGTGCCAGCAGCTTAATCGGACAAACCACTGAAGCTTTCTTT. It translates to CASSLIGQTTEAFF.

The genes are TRBV10-3 and TRBJ1-1; D not certain. This CDR3 contains 12 residues. The V and J ends lost 6 bases and 7 bases respectively, with 12 bases between them. Germline assignment: CDR1 ENHRY and CDR2 SYGVKD. CDR3 residues: CAISPGRGEAFF. The CDR3 DNA follows: TGTGCCATCAGCCCCGGACGGGGTGAAGCTTTCTTT.

The chain joins TRBV5-6 to TRBJ1-1; possible D gene TRBD1, 5 bases. The CDR3 has 12 residues. Germline CDR1 reads SGHDT; CDR2 reads YYEEEE. The V and J ends lost 0 bases and 13 bases respectively, with 13 bases between them. The CDR3 nucleotides are TGTGCCAGCAGCTTGGGACTTCAGAGGGGTTTCTTT. Its protein product is CASSLGLQRGFF.

This chain links TRBV27 with TRBJ1-2; tentative D call: TRBD1 (6 bases). Germline V lookup: CDR1 MNHEY, CDR2 SMNVEV (reference sequence). There are 13 residues in the CDR3. The V and J ends lost 2 bases and 8 bases respectively, with 12 bases between them. CDR3 residues: CASSLGGAGGYTF. For the CDR3, the DNA is TGTGCCAGCAGTTTAGGGGGGGCCGGAGGCTACACCTTC.

This sequence joins TRBV5-1 and TRBJ2-3, with 9 bases that match TRBD2. Germline CDR1 SGHRS, CDR2 YFSETQ. Unmatched junction bases numbered 7, after V lost 5 bases and J lost 6 bases. This CDR3 comprises 14 residues. CDR3 in amino acids: CASRYLAGLDTQYF. DNA for the CDR3: TGCGCCAGCAGATACCTAGCGGGGTTGGATACGCAGTATTTT.

The chain combines TRBV5-1 with TRBJ2-7; 7 bases align to TRBD1. The CDR3 length is 14 residues. The J segment lost 1 base and the V segment lost 2 bases, leaving 3 bases of the junction unmatched. Germline CDR1 SGHRS, CDR2 YFSETQ. The CDR3 protein is CASSFGTASYEQYF. DNA of the CDR3: TGCGCCAGCAGCTTCGGGACAGCTTCCTACGAGCAGTACTTC.

This sequence joins TRBV6-6 and TRBJ2-5; 12 nucleotides match TRBD2. CDR1 and CDR2 (germline): MNHNY, SVGAGI (reference sequence). V gave up 4 bases and J gave up 4 bases; unmatched junction bases: 4. This CDR3 is 15 amino acids long. The CDR3, as DNA: TGTGCCAGCAGTTGGCTAGCGGGGGGGCCAGAGACCCAGTACTTC. Its protein is CASSWLAGGPETQYF.

The V call is TRBV6-1, the J call TRBJ2-7, with 10 positions matching TRBD2. V lost 3 bases and J lost 6; bases outside the gene matches: 5. This CDR3 is 14 amino acids long. The germline V gene has CDR1 MNHNS and CDR2 SASEGT. The CDR3 region is CASSETSGPIEQYF. CDR3 bases: TGTGCCAGCAGTGAGACTAGCGGGCCTATCGAGCAGTACTTC.

The CDR3 bases are TGCGCCAGCAGCTTACCGGACAGGATTGGCGGCTACACCTTC. Encoded protein: CASSLPDRIGGYTF. The chain recombines TRBV5-1 with TRBJ1-2, with 7 bases matching TRBD1. This CDR3 has 14 residues. Germline CDR1 is SGHRS and CDR2 is YFSETQ. V gave up 2 bases and J gave up 8 bases; unmatched junction bases: 9.

V gene TRBV30 combines with J gene TRBJ1-6, with 8 bases lining up with TRBD1. Germline V gene sequence: CDR1 GTSNPN, CDR2 SVGIG (reference sequence). The V gene end was trimmed by 3 bases and the J gene end by 7 bases; junction bases not matched to a gene: 5. This CDR3 has 14 residues. CDR3 loop: CAWRSAGGNSPLHF. The CDR3 DNA is TGTGCCTGGAGGTCGGCAGGGGGCAATTCACCCCTCCACTTT. The variable domain in full, completed from reference TRBV30 and TRBJ1-6, reads SQTIHQWPATLVQPVGSPLSLECTVEGTSNPNLYWYRQAAGRGLQLLFYSVGIGQISSEVPQNLSASRPQDRQFILSSKKLLLSDSGFYLCAWRSAGGNSPLHFGNGTRLTVT.

This clone was seen just once. The chain links TRBV7-8 to TRBJ2-5; D is perhaps TRBD1 or TRBD2 (5 bases each). Trimming cost V 2 bases and J 4 bases, with 11 bases left between them. This CDR3 has 14 residues. Germline V CDR1 and CDR2: SGHVS, FQNEAQ. CDR3 in DNA: TGTGCCAGCAGCTTAATAGGGACCGGAGAGACCCAGTACTTC. The encoded protein is CASSLIGTGETQYF.